One sample yielded the 15 T cell receptor beta chains listed below, sequenced in a study of OX40 agonist ivuxolimab in advanced cancers. Sequencing used immunoSEQ multiplex PCR; TCRdb keeps in-frame clones, though not all of them. The table shows around 31,000 clones, with approximately 86% occurring only once. The starting material was CD4+ or CD8+ T cells sorted from blood, obtained in a trial of the OX40 agonist ivuxolimab. These receptors all stem from an adult with an advanced solid tumor such as melanoma, head and neck, liver or kidney cancer.

The gene calls are TRBV13 and TRBJ1-2; D may be TRBD1 (6 bases). Germline CDR1 and CDR2: PRHDT and FYEKMQ (reference sequence). Between the trimmed V and J ends, which lost 5 bases and 8 bases, there was a span of 15 bases. CDR3 length equals 13 residues. CDR3 DNA sequence: TGTGCCAGCAGCGAAGGGGGGATAAAGGGCTACACCTTC. This translates into CASSEGGIKGYTF. Complete variable domain (other parts from reference TRBV13 and TRBJ1-2): AAGVIQSPRHLIKEKRETATLKCYPIPRHDTVYWYQQGPGQDPQFLISFYEKMQSDKGSIPDRFSAQQFSDYHSELNMSSLELGDSALYFCASSEGGIKGYTFGSGTRLTVV.

The chain joins TRBV9 to TRBJ2-3, with 9 bases matching TRBD2. This CDR3 has 16 amino acids. CDR1 and CDR2 from the germline V gene are SGDLS and YYNGEE. V lost 1 base to trimming and J lost 1 base; unmatched junction nucleotides: 4. CDR3 sequence reads: CASSVTRTSGTDTQYF. The DNA for the CDR3 is TGTGCCAGCAGCGTAACCCGGACTAGCGGCACAGATACGCAGTATTTT. The full variable domain, with the rest looked up from reference TRBV9 and TRBJ2-3, is DSGVTQTPKHLITATGQRVTLRCSPRSGDLSVYWYQQSLDQGLQFLIQYYNGEERAKGNILERFSAQQFPDLHSELNLSSLELGDSALYFCASSVTRTSGTDTQYFGPGTRLTVL.

This clone has just one count. The V gene is TRBV6-5, the J gene TRBJ2-3; D remains unclear. CDR3 length: 15 amino acids. Trimming took 0 bases from V and 3 from J, leaving 10 bases between them. CDR1 MNHEY and CDR2 SVGAGI come from the germline V gene. The CDR3: CASSYSDAETDTQYF. DNA of the CDR3: TGTGCCAGCAGTTACTCGGATGCAGAGACAGATACGCAGTATTTT.

The V call is TRBV30, the J call TRBJ2-7; D could derive from TRBD1 or TRBD2 (5 bases each). The CDR3 is 12 residues long. The germline V and J ends were trimmed by 4 bases and 5 bases, with 12 bases remaining between them. Germline V gene lookup returns CDR1 GTSNPN and CDR2 SVGIG (reference sequence). CDR3 sequence reads: CAWNKQGDEQYF. In DNA, the CDR3 is TGTGCCTGGAATAAGCAGGGAGACGAGCAGTACTTC. Full variable domain (missing parts from reference TRBV30 and TRBJ2-7): SQTIHQWPATLVQPVGSPLSLECTVEGTSNPNLYWYRQAAGRGLQLLFYSVGIGQISSEVPQNLSASRPQDRQFILSSKKLLLSDSGFYLCAWNKQGDEQYFGPGTRLTVT.

The chain joins TRBV4-1 to TRBJ1-3; 7 bases match TRBD1. Germline lookup yields CDR1 MGHRA and CDR2 YSYEKL. Trimming removed 4 bases from V and 15 bases from J; junction bases left unmatched: 15. CDR3 size: 14 residues. CDR3 DNA: TGCGCCAGCAGCCCTCGGGGGGACAGTGTGCTAAAATATTTT. It specifies CASSPRGDSVLKYF.

The genes are TRBV5-1 and TRBJ2-2; TRBD1 agrees at 9 bases. V was pared by 0 bases and J by 7 bases, with 4 bases of the junction left unmatched. This CDR3 is 15 amino acids long. The germline V gene encodes CDR1 SGHRS and CDR2 YFSETQ. The CDR3 here is CASSLAGQGDGELFF. The CDR3 coding sequence is TGCGCCAGCAGCTTGGCGGGACAGGGAGACGGGGAGCTGTTTTTT. Full variable domain (remainder filled in from reference TRBV5-1 and TRBJ2-2): KAGVTQTPRYLIKTRGQQVTLSCSPISGHRSVSWYQQTPGQGLQFLFEYFSETQRNKGNFPGRFSGRQFSNSRSEMNVSTLELGDSALYLCASSLAGQGDGELFFGEGSRLTVL.

The V call is TRBV7-2, the J call TRBJ2-3; D is possibly TRBD1 or TRBD2 (7 bases each). The CDR3 loop spans 16 amino acids. V lost 1 base, J lost 5 bases, and 16 bases lay in between. The germline gives CDR1 SGHTA, CDR2 FQGNSA. CDR3 sequence reads: CASSLVGGGSIDTQYF. CDR3 nucleotide sequence: TGTGCCAGCAGCTTAGTAGGGGGCGGGAGTATAGATACGCAGTATTTT.

This chain connects TRBV14 to TRBJ2-5; TRBD1 matches 9 bases. This CDR3 is 15 amino acids long. After removal of 3 bases from V and 5 bases from J, the junction contained 7 bases not matched to a gene. The V gene's germline CDR1 is SGHDN and CDR2 FVKESK. CDR3 bases: TGTGCCAGCAGCCATTGGGGACAGGGTTTGGAGACCCAGTACTTC. Its translation: CASSHWGQGLETQYF.

This clone was seen once. The V and J genes are TRBV6-6 and TRBJ2-7; D perhaps matches TRBD1 (6 bases). CDR3 size: 14 residues. CDR1 MNHNY and CDR2 SVGAGI come from the germline V gene (reference sequence). Trimming took off 4 bases at V and 1 base at J, with 11 bases between the two ends. The CDR3 DNA is TGTGCCAGCAGTTCTCCCGGACAGTCCTACGAGCAGTACTTC. This gives the protein CASSSPGQSYEQYF.

V gene TRBV5-1 combines with J gene TRBJ1-5, with no clear D. Germline-derived CDR1 and CDR2 are SGHRS and YFSETQ. There are 16 residues in the CDR3. The V gene lost 1 base and the J gene lost 1 base, with 12 bases spanning the gap. The CDR3 protein is CASSLSDFTSNQPQHF. CDR3 in DNA: TGCGCCAGCAGCTTGTCCGATTTCACGAGCAATCAGCCCCAGCATTTT.

This rearrangement joins TRBV6-6 to TRBJ1-6; TRBD1 matches 8 bases. V lost 11 bases and J lost 10; bases outside the gene matches: 7. The germline V gene encodes CDR1 MNHNY and CDR2 SVGAGI (reference sequence). The CDR3 spans 12 residues. The CDR3 loop is CAVDRGYSPLHF. The CDR3 bases are TGTGCCGTCGACAGGGGCTACTCACCCCTCCACTTT.

This chain joins TRBV7-9 and TRBJ2-7; 8 nucleotides match TRBD1. This CDR3 is built from 13 residues. From germline, CDR1 is SEHNR and CDR2 FQNEAQ (reference sequence). Germline trimming cut 5 bases from V and 4 bases from J; bases unmatched to any gene: 4. Here the CDR3 reads CASSRTGIYEQYF. The CDR3 DNA reads as TGTGCCAGCAGCCGGACAGGGATTTACGAGCAGTACTTC.

This chain uses TRBV9 with TRBJ2-1; tentatively, D is TRBD2 (6 bases). CDR1 and CDR2 from the germline V gene are SGDLS and YYNGEE. The length of the CDR3 is 17 residues. Between the trimmed V and J ends, which lost 0 bases and 0 bases, there was a span of 13 bases. CDR3 region: CASSVGASASSYNEQFF. The CDR3 DNA is TGTGCCAGCAGCGTAGGAGCTAGCGCAAGCTCCTACAATGAGCAGTTCTTC.

This clone was picked up one time. The chain has TRBV4-3 and TRBJ2-3; 9 bases map to TRBD1. Germline loops: CDR1 LGHNA, CDR2 YSLEER. J was trimmed by 5 bases and V by 0 bases; bases with no gene match: 9. The CDR3 loop spans 17 amino acids. CDR3 sequence reads: CASSQDLGTGYKDTQYF. The DNA of the CDR3 is TGCGCCAGCAGCCAAGACCTCGGGACAGGGTATAAAGATACGCAGTATTTT.

The chain couples TRBV28 to TRBJ1-5; the D gene is possibly TRBD1 (5 bases). CDR3 length: 15 residues. Trimming cost V 1 base and J 0 bases, with 7 bases left between them. Germline CDR1 reads MDHEN; CDR2 reads SYDVKM. The CDR3 DNA reads TGTGCCAGCAGTTTATCGGGGGTTAGCAATCAGCCCCAGCATTTT. It encodes CASSLSGVSNQPQHF.